The rows below give T cell receptor beta chains drawn from one sample of a study of blood T cell repertoires in COVID-19. Repertoires were generated with immunoSEQ multiplex PCR, while TCRdb's copy carries only in-frame clones and drops some. The repertoire holds 55,000 or so clones, with 82% as singletons. Sequencing was performed on peripheral blood. The receptors originated from a human donor in a cohort sampled during active or convalescent COVID-19. The CDR3 runs from the conserved cysteine through the conserved F or W. Fields, in order: J gene, clone size, V gene, D gene, CDR3 DNA, CDR3 protein. The D gene is left open where the match is weak. Rows give clone size only sometimes, using once, few, many, or a class for an expanded clone.

j_gene: TRBJ1-6; abundance: -; v_gene: TRBV5-6; d_gene: -; CDR3nt: TGTGCCAGCAGCTTAGGGGTACCTAATTCACCCCTCCACTTT; CDR3aa: CASSLGVPNSPLHF
j_gene: TRBJ1-1; abundance: few; v_gene: TRBV6-4; d_gene: -; CDR3nt: TGTGCCAGCAGTCCCTCGGGGTTAACGGGGACTGAAGCTTTCTTT; CDR3aa: CASSPSGLTGTEAFF
j_gene: TRBJ1-3; abundance: once; v_gene: TRBV6-4; d_gene: -; CDR3nt: TGTGCCAGCAGTGACTTTGGGGGCTGGGGCTCTGGAAACACCATATATTTT; CDR3aa: CASSDFGGWGSGNTIYF
j_gene: TRBJ1-2; abundance: -; v_gene: TRBV7-9; d_gene: TRBD1; CDR3nt: TGTGCCAGCAGCTTAGAAGGGACAGGGCTCTACTATGGCTACACCTTC; CDR3aa: CASSLEGTGLYYGYTF
j_gene: TRBJ2-2; abundance: -; v_gene: TRBV7-9; d_gene: -; CDR3nt: TGTGCCAGCAGCTTCCTGGGACACCCGAACACCGGGGAGCTGTTTTTT; CDR3aa: CASSFLGHPNTGELFF
j_gene: TRBJ1-1; abundance: once; v_gene: TRBV9; d_gene: -; CDR3nt: TGTGCCAGCAGCTCTAGACAGTCCTACACTGAAGCTTTCTTT; CDR3aa: CASSSRQSYTEAFF
j_gene: TRBJ2-2; abundance: -; v_gene: TRBV4-1; d_gene: -; CDR3nt: TGCGCCAGCAGCCAAGAAGGGGCTCGTTGGACCGGGGAGCTGTTTTTT; CDR3aa: CASSQEGARWTGELFF
j_gene: TRBJ1-1; abundance: -; v_gene: TRBV7-8; d_gene: TRBD1; CDR3nt: TGTGCCAGCAGCTTAGGGCCAGGGGGTGGGGGCACTGAAGCTTTCTTT; CDR3aa: CASSLGPGGGGTEAFF
j_gene: TRBJ1-2; abundance: -; v_gene: TRBV6-6; d_gene: -; CDR3nt: TGTGCCAGCAGTACAGGGAGTTTTCCCCAGAACTATGGCTACACCTTC; CDR3aa: CASSTGSFPQNYGYTF
j_gene: TRBJ1-2; abundance: -; v_gene: TRBV7-9; d_gene: -; CDR3nt: TGTGCCAGCAGCGAGGGAGTAGGTGGCTACACCTTC; CDR3aa: CASSEGVGGYTF
j_gene: TRBJ2-7; abundance: -; v_gene: TRBV19; d_gene: -; CDR3nt: TGTGCCAGTAGTAGGGGGACCCGGACAGCCTTAACACTCTCCTACGAGCAGTACTTC; CDR3aa: CASSRGTRTALTLSYEQYF
j_gene: TRBJ1-6; abundance: -; v_gene: TRBV14; d_gene: -; CDR3nt: TGTGCCAGCAGCCAAGCCAACAGGGACAATTCACCCCTCCACTTT; CDR3aa: CASSQANRDNSPLHF
j_gene: TRBJ2-5; abundance: -; v_gene: TRBV7-9; d_gene: TRBD2; CDR3nt: TGTGCCAGCAGCTTAGCGAGGACTAGCGGGGGGGAACAAGAGACCCAGTACTTC; CDR3aa: CASSLARTSGGEQETQYF
j_gene: TRBJ1-1; abundance: -; v_gene: TRBV5-5; d_gene: -; CDR3nt: TGTGCCAGCAGCTTGCAGGGGATGACTGAAGCTTTCTTT; CDR3aa: CASSLQGMTEAFF
j_gene: TRBJ2-7; abundance: -; v_gene: TRBV1; d_gene: -; CDR3nt: TGCACCAGCAGCCAAGAAGGACAGGGTAACGAGCAGTACTTC; CDR3aa: CTSSQEGQGNEQYF